This T cell receptor (beta chain) was sequenced during a study of radiation and T cells in renal cell carcinoma. On the study more broadly: Nephrectomy followed 15 Gy stereotactic body radiation by 4 weeks. Whole-study findings and limits: In blood, top tumor clones expanded by 2 weeks, shrinking by 4.

Clones were read by immunoSEQ multiplex PCR, and TCRdb kept only the in-frame ones, dropping some. Here the sample spans fewer than 150,000 clones, more than 70% being singletons. About this clone itself: Its matching antigen is unknown.

J was trimmed by 2 bases and V by 5 bases; bases with no gene match: 5. Germline V CDR1 and CDR2: SQVTM, ANQGSEA. The CDR3 has 14 residues. The time point denotes: blood 2 weeks post-SBRT. As for treatment: 15 Gy SBRT to primary tumor, nephrectomy 4 weeks later. The sequence derives from a woman aged 70-85 years with renal cell carcinoma. The sequencing used blood, collected from a patient whose treatment included radiotherapy and nephrectomy. The chain employs TRBV29-1 and TRBJ1-1; 10 bases match TRBD1. DNA of the CDR3: TGCAGCGTTTCCTCGACAGGGGGCAACACTGAAGCTTTCTTT. Residues: CSVSSTGGNTEAFF.